This T cell receptor beta chain derives from a study of T cells after yellow fever vaccination. The overall study: Any fraction with a low cell number was prepared using SMART-Seq v4 Ultra Low Input. Study results and caveats: Contamination by abundant bulk-population clonotypes could be present in FACS-sorted repertoires.

Trimming left V 5 bases short and J 3 bases short, with 1 base between. Germline CDR1 reads KGHSH; CDR2 reads LQKENI. The CDR3 runs to 11 residues. They built TCR cDNA with 5'RACE template switching, a step that put in a universal primer site and UMIs. TCRdb processed the 5' RACE reads anew with MiXCR; each CDR3 protein has one entry. The table has around 320,000 distinct CDR3 sequences, around 10% seen once. This clonotype was found many times. Its antigen is not identified. The clonotype originates from a man younger than 35 who received the YFV17D yellow fever vaccine. The sample was CD4+ T cells sorted from PBMCs, taken 45 days after the yellow fever booster vaccination. The chain links TRBV18 to TRBJ2-2, with D unclear. CDR3 bases: TGTGCCAGCTCAGACACCGGGGAGCTGTTTTTT. As protein: CASSDTGELFF.